A single sample is the source of the 21 T cell receptor beta chains below, sequenced in a study of T cell responses to AZD1222 COVID-19 vaccine. Clones were sequenced by immunoSEQ multiplex PCR, and TCRdb holds only the in-frame ones, with some missing. The sample records roughly 140,000 clones, about nine tenths being singletons. The input for sequencing was peripheral blood, taken on day 0 of AZD1222 vaccination. The origin of the receptors is an adult in good health.

V gene TRBV18 combines with J gene TRBJ1-5, with D possibly being TRBD1 (6 bases). Germline CDR1 and CDR2: KGHSH and LQKENI. This CDR3 has 16 residues. V dropped 2 bases and J dropped 0 bases, with 11 bases sitting between them. CDR3 amino acids: CASSPGPGVSNQPQHF. The CDR3 DNA reads TGTGCCAGCTCACCAGGGCCAGGGGTTAGCAATCAGCCCCAGCATTTT.

The chain is built from TRBV28 and TRBJ2-1; 7 nucleotides agree with TRBD2. CDR1 and CDR2 (germline): MDHEN, SYDVKM. V dropped 8 bases and J dropped 5; count of bases not matched to a gene: 15. The CDR3 runs 16 residues. The chain's CDR3 is CASYPGGSYFHNEQFF. CDR3 nucleotide sequence: TGTGCCAGCTACCCGGGCGGGAGTTATTTTCACAATGAGCAGTTCTTC.

The V call is TRBV18, the J call TRBJ2-3, with D possibly matching TRBD1 (5 bases). The V gene's germline CDR1 is KGHSH and CDR2 LQKENI. CDR3 size: 16 residues. V lost 6 bases and J 5 bases, leaving 21 bases between the germline ends. The DNA for the CDR3 is TGTGCCAGCTCGCCCCCAAGGACAAATCTTGGAGATACGCAGTATTTT. Translating gives CASSPPRTNLGDTQYF.

V is TRBV6-7 and J is TRBJ1-6; 7 bases align to TRBD1. TRBV6-7 is assigned to the ORF class and has an uncertain function. The CDR3 is 16 residues long. The junction had 6 bases not matched to a gene; V was cut back by 2 bases and J by 5 bases. The CDR3: CASSYKGQPNNSPLHF. In DNA, the CDR3 is TGTGCCAGCAGTTACAAGGGACAGCCTAATAATTCACCCCTCCACTTT.

This clone appeared a single time. Here the CDR3 DNA reads TGTGCCAGCAGCCCACTAGCGTTCTACAATGAGCAGTTCTTC. This gives the protein CASSPLAFYNEQFF. The V call is TRBV3-1 (or the pseudogene TRBV3-2), the J call TRBJ2-1; TRBD2 aligns across 7 bases. Trimming took 4 bases from V and 3 from J; bases not matched to a gene: 3. CDR1 and CDR2 (germline): LGHDT, YNNKEL (reference sequence). The CDR3 is made up of 14 amino acids.

V usage is TRBV28 and J usage is TRBJ1-2; the D is unclear. V was cut by 5 bases and J by 8 bases, with 15 bases left in between. The CDR3 has 13 residues. Germline values: CDR1 MDHEN, CDR2 SYDVKM. The CDR3 loop reads CASSTLVLPGYTF. CDR3 sequence (DNA): TGTGCCAGCAGTACATTGGTCCTCCCGGGCTACACCTTC.

V gene TRBV5-1 combines with J gene TRBJ1-4; 7 positions agree with TRBD1. J gave up 7 bases and V 1 base, and 4 bases lay outside the gene matches. This CDR3 contains 14 residues. Germline loops: CDR1 SGHRS, CDR2 YFSETQ. The CDR3 protein is CASSLRGGVEKLFF. For the CDR3, the DNA is TGCGCCAGCAGCTTGCGAGGGGGCGTTGAAAAACTGTTTTTT.

J is TRBJ2-1 and V is TRBV21-1. TRBV21-1 is a pseudogene locus. The CDR3 extends over 15 amino acids. The CDR3 region has the DNA TGTGCCAGCAGCAAAGAGGGTCGCAGTCACAATGAGCAGTTCTTC. Its protein is CASSKEGRSHNEQFF.

V gene TRBV4-3 combines with J gene TRBJ1-1; 8 nucleotides agree with TRBD1. This CDR3 is 17 amino acids long. Trimming cost V 2 bases and J 0 bases; bases outside gene matches: 8. The germline V gene encodes CDR1 LGHNA and CDR2 YSLEER. CDR3 coding DNA: TGCGCCAGCAGCCAAAGTCCGGGACAGGTAGTGAACACTGAAGCTTTCTTT. Translation: CASSQSPGQVVNTEAFF.

This clone was picked up a small number of times. This chain joins TRBV9 and TRBJ1-5; D is unclear. V was trimmed by 4 bases and J by 8 bases, leaving 13 bases between them. The CDR3 covers 13 residues. Germline CDR1 reads SGDLS; CDR2 reads YYNGEE. The CDR3 here is CASSIGPREPQHF. The CDR3 coding sequence is TGTGCCAGCAGCATAGGACCCCGGGAGCCCCAGCATTTT. Full variable domain (remainder filled in from reference TRBV9 and TRBJ1-5): DSGVTQTPKHLITATGQRVTLRCSPRSGDLSVYWYQQSLDQGLQFLIQYYNGEERAKGNILERFSAQQFPDLHSELNLSSLELGDSALYFCASSIGPREPQHFGDGTRLSIL.

In this sample, this clone turned up a few times. The rearrangement joins TRBV7-2 to TRBJ2-2; D is perhaps TRBD1 (5 bases). The V gene's germline CDR1 is SGHTA and CDR2 FQGNSA. The CDR3 loop spans 16 amino acids. The V end lost 1 base, the J end lost 7 bases, and 16 bases lay between the germline ends. The CDR3 sequence: CASSLGTSVIFGELFF. CDR3 in DNA: TGTGCCAGCAGCTTAGGGACATCAGTTATTTTCGGGGAGCTGTTTTTT.

The chain is built from TRBV9 and TRBJ2-7; D gene ambiguous. Looked up from germline, CDR1 is SGDLS and CDR2 is YYNGEE. CDR3 size: 15 residues. Trimming shortened V by 0 bases and J by 0 bases, and 10 bases separated the two germline ends. DNA of the CDR3: TGTGCCAGCAGCGTAGACGGAATAAGCTCCTACGAGCAGTACTTC. It yields the protein CASSVDGISSYEQYF.

The chain combines TRBV28 with TRBJ2-6; 9 bases are a match to TRBD1. The CDR3 covers 19 residues. CDR1 and CDR2 from the germline V gene are MDHEN and SYDVKM. The junction had 12 bases not matched to a gene; V was cut back by 5 bases and J by 1 base. The DNA for the CDR3 is TGTGCCAGCAGTCCTGGACCGGGACAGGGACTATCTGGGGCCAACGTCCTGACTTTC. Its protein product is CASSPGPGQGLSGANVLTF.

V is TRBV11-3 and J is TRBJ2-1, with D hard to call. Germline loops: CDR1 SGHNT, CDR2 YENEEA. The CDR3 is 12 amino acids. Between the trimmed V and J ends, which lost 0 bases and 8 bases, there was a span of 5 bases. The CDR3 here is CASSLDRYEQFF. CDR3 bases: TGTGCCAGCAGCTTAGATAGGTATGAGCAGTTCTTC.

The sample holds one count of this clone. The chain employs TRBV11-2 and TRBJ2-1; tentatively, D is TRBD2 (6 bases). With 5 bases removed from V and 4 bases from J, the gap between germline ends came to 15 bases. The V gene's germline CDR1 is SGHAT and CDR2 FQNNGV. The CDR3 is 15 amino acids. CDR3 sequence reads: CASSPGLAEYNEQFF. CDR3 nucleotide sequence: TGTGCCAGCAGCCCCGGGTTAGCGGAATACAATGAGCAGTTCTTC.

V gene TRBV27 combines with J gene TRBJ2-7; 8 bases align to TRBD1. The junction had 9 bases not matched to a gene; V was cut back by 7 bases and J by 1 base. The CDR3 is made up of 15 amino acids. Germline V gene sequence: CDR1 MNHEY, CDR2 SMNVEV (reference sequence). The CDR3 region is CASMLRQGSSYEQYF. CDR3 coding DNA: TGTGCCAGCATGCTCCGACAGGGGTCATCCTACGAGCAGTACTTC.

V is TRBV5-4 and J is TRBJ2-7, with TRBD1 matching 7 bases. This CDR3 has 15 amino acids. Per the germline V gene, CDR1 is SGHNT and CDR2 is YYREEE (reference sequence). V shed 0 bases, J shed 2 bases, and the junction held 5 bases outside the gene matches. Here the CDR3 reads CASSLVGDRAYEQYF. The CDR3 DNA reads TGTGCCAGCAGCTTGGTAGGGGACAGAGCCTACGAGCAGTACTTC.

This clone turned up a few times. This chain links TRBV5-6 with TRBJ2-7; perhaps TRBD1 as D (6 bases). Trimming stripped 2 bases from V and 1 base from J, with 13 bases between. In germline, CDR1 is SGHDT, CDR2 YYEEEE. This CDR3 is built from 15 residues. DNA for the CDR3: TGTGCCAGCAGCTTTTTCAGGGGACAATCCTACGAGCAGTACTTC. Translating it yields CASSFFRGQSYEQYF.

This clone was detected once. This rearrangement joins TRBV23-1 to TRBJ2-1; tentative D call: TRBD1 (6 bases). TRBV23-1 is identified as an open reading frame with a role that is uncertain. The CDR3 is made up of 19 amino acids. V shed 4 bases and J shed 0 bases, with 22 bases lying between them. CDR3 loop: CASSRRDNSSDCSYNEQFF. CDR3 nucleotides: TGCGCCAGCAGTCGCCGGGACAATTCCTCCGACTGCTCCTACAATGAGCAGTTCTTC.

This chain connects TRBV5-1 to TRBJ1-1; maybe TRBD1 (6 bases). Germline-derived CDR1 and CDR2 are SGHRS and YFSETQ. The CDR3 totals 14 residues. V dropped 4 bases and J dropped 1 base, with 11 bases sitting between them. Here the CDR3 reads CASSPGHQNTEAFF. The DNA of the CDR3 is TGCGCCAGCAGCCCGGGACACCAGAACACTGAAGCTTTCTTT. The full variable domain, in which reference TRBV5-1 and TRBJ1-1 provide the parts outside the CDR3, is KAGVTQTPRYLIKTRGQQVTLSCSPISGHRSVSWYQQTPGQGLQFLFEYFSETQRNKGNFPGRFSGRQFSNSRSEMNVSTLELGDSALYLCASSPGHQNTEAFFGQGTRLTVV.

This chain connects TRBV5-4 to TRBJ1-6; the match to TRBD1 covers 9 bases. The J segment lost 8 bases and the V segment lost 0 bases, leaving 0 bases of the junction unmatched. The CDR3 length is 14 residues. Per the germline V gene, CDR1 is SGHNT and CDR2 is YYREEE (reference sequence). The chain's CDR3 is CASSLGDRDSPLHF. The CDR3, as DNA: TGTGCCAGCAGCTTGGGGGACAGGGATTCACCCCTCCACTTT.